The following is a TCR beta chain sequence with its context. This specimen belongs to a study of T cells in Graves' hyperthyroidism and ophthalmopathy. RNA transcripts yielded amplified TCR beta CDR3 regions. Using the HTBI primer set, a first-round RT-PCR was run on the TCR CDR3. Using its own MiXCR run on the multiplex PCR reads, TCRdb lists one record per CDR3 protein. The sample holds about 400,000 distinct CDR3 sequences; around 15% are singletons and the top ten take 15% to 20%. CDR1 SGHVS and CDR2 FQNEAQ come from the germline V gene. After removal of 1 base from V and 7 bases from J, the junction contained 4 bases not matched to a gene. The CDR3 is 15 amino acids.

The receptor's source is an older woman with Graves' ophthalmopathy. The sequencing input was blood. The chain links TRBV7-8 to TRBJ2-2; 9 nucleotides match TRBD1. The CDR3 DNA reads TGTGCCAGCAGCTTAGGGACAGGGGTCTTCGGGGAGCTGTTTTTT. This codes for CASSLGTGVFGELFF.